Described below is a single T cell receptor (beta chain) sequence and its context. The sample comes from a study of blood T cell repertoires in COVID-19. Sequencing used immunoSEQ multiplex PCR; TCRdb keeps in-frame clones, though not all of them. The sample has around 300,000 clones, 90% seen once. The germline V gene has CDR1 SNHLY and CDR2 FYNNEI. Deletions cut 11 bases from V and 5 bases from J, with 16 bases between. The CDR3 extends over 13 amino acids. Sequencing was carried out using peripheral blood. The TCR was taken from a woman between 25 and 40 years old with COVID-19, enrolled during active disease. This sequence joins TRBV2 and TRBJ2-1; TRBD2 might be the D (6 bases). The DNA for the CDR3 is TGTGCCGGCCAGCGGGCCCTCAACAATGAGCAGTTCTTC. Translated: CAGQRALNNEQFF. The variable domain in full, with the rest retrieved from reference TRBV2 and TRBJ2-1, is EPEVTQTPSHQVTQMGQEVILRCVPISNHLYFYWYRQILGQKVEFLVSFYNNEISEKSEIFDDQFSVERPDGSNFTLKIRSTKLEDSAMYFCAGQRALNNEQFFGPGTRLTVL.